This entry is about one T cell receptor beta chain. This clone occurred a few times. Its antigen has not been determined. No clone much larger than this one lies a single base away; base qualities are absent. This specimen belongs to a study of T cell responses to AZD1222 COVID-19 vaccine (TCRdb year 2021). About the full investigation: TCR sequencing was performed for roughly 240 trial participants, of whom roughly 200 were given two doses of AZD1222 and some 26 were given two doses of MenACWY control vaccine. Enrollment into the trials was organized by age into subgroups of 18-55, 56-69 and 70-plus years, and those subgroups contained around 150, 28 and 57 TCR-sequenced participants, respectively. Broad study findings and their caveats: Most participants were white British and females outnumbered males, and the authors suggested that clonal diversity may have been underestimated. Conclusions about previously exposed vaccinees are limited, since just five to seven AZD1222 recipients were seropositive for SARS-CoV-2 at baseline. Nearly half of unique spike-specific TCRs reportedly recognized epitopes outside regions mutated in the B.1.351 and B.1.1.7 variants. The whole spike protein was spanned by vaccine-associated CD4 TCRs, and dominant responses were seen in regions 160-218 and 743-854. After two AZD1222 doses, spike-specific TCR breadth and depth were significantly higher than at day 0 and than in MenACWY recipients. Because no samples from the day 14 peak response were available, repertoires could be characterized only after the peak T cell response. The 56-69-year group was small, and its depth increase did not reach significance, likely because of low power.

Explained via the paper, the time point label denotes: baseline before first vaccination. The sample's treatment or condition label, in plain terms: meningococcal conjugate vaccine given as trial control. Samples from vaccinated people were obtained from the UK trials COV001 and COV002, which included a single-blind randomized controlled phase 2/3 trial of AZD1222 (ChAdOx1 nCoV-19) in healthy adults. For TCRbeta chain sequencing, PBMC samples were collected from trial participants at day 0 and at day 28 after the second dose. The CDR3 regions of human TCRbeta chains were subjected to immunosequencing. Per the authors' processing: TCRs in the repertoires were compared against a reference library of SARS-CoV-2-specific TCRs that had been generated with the MIRA antigen-specificity platform. Breadth was defined as the fraction of unique TCRs that were SARS-CoV-2-associated. Depth was defined as the fraction of total T cells that were SARS-CoV-2-associated. Using the MIRA data, each spike-specific TCR was assigned both to the spike region to which the TCR was reactive and to a CD4 or CD8 class. Log10-transformed breadth and depth values were compared by one-way ANOVA with Sidak's multiple comparisons tests. As stored in TCRdb, this immuneACCESS dataset retains in-frame rearrangements with V and J assigned. A fraction of the clones does not appear; measured against another copy, unresolved V genes explain less than half of the discrepancy, and the remainder lacks a known reason. The DNA was the basis for D and trimming; V, J and clone size are from that table. In this sample the table shows 150,000 to 200,000 clones, around 86% of which occur a single time. Jointly, the top ten make up 2.7% of the sample.

Material: peripheral blood, obtained on day 0 of MenACWY control vaccination. The TCR was taken from an adult in good health.

At the DNA level, the sequence is TGTGCCAGCAGCTTCGGACAGGGGATCGGTACGCAGTATTTT. It is translated as CASSFGQGIGTQYF. The chain couples TRBV5-8 to TRBJ2-3, with 9 bases matching TRBD1. At the junction V is shortened by 2 bases and J by 8 bases; bases outside the gene matches: 6. The CDR1 and CDR2 encoded by the germline V gene are SGHTS and YDEGEE. The CDR3 runs 14 amino acids, cysteine and phenylalanine included. The entry retains the CDR3 DNA only, 42 bases that are in frame from base 1. When the CDR3 is completed using the reference TRBV5-8 and TRBJ2-3 genes on either side, the full variable domain is EAGVTQSPTHLIKTRGQQATLRCSPISGHTSVYWYQQALGLGLQFLLWYDEGEERNRGNFPPRFSGRQFPNYSSELNVNALELEDSALYLCASSFGQGIGTQYFGPGTRLTVL.